What follows is one T cell receptor (beta chain) and its context. Antigen: not known. This sample was included in a study of siplizumab effects on memory and regulatory T cells. Profiled with immunoSEQ multiplex PCR; TCRdb holds only in-frame clones, not every one. The data show 90,000 to 95,000 clones, approximately 96% seen once. Study outcomes and limitations: Siplizumab cultures yielded proliferating Tregs whose suppressive function was not confirmed. Naive T cells were seen as more diverse than memory cells and as major alloresponse contributors. Mappable alloreactive CD4+ clones averaged around 71% Treg-derived with siplizumab versus roughly 25% in controls.

Source material: naive CD4+ T cells sorted from blood. The clonotype was recovered from a human donor in good health.

The DNA of the CDR3 is TGTGCCAGCAGCTTAGGGGTGGAGGAGACCCAGTACTTC. Encoded protein: CASSLGVEETQYF. J is TRBJ2-5 and V is TRBV7-6, with D unclear. V dropped 1 base and J dropped 5 bases, with 8 bases sitting between them. This CDR3 region has 13 residues. The germline V gene encodes CDR1 SGHVS and CDR2 FNYEAQ.